This T cell receptor beta chain originates from a study of T cell responses to AZD1222 COVID-19 vaccine. Study-level results: Clonal diversity was possibly underestimated; the donors were predominantly white British and more often female. After two AZD1222 doses, spike-specific TCR breadth and depth rose versus day 0.

Germline lookup yields CDR1 MRHNA and CDR2 SNTAGT. This CDR3 comprises 16 residues. Trimming took 6 bases from V and 2 from J, leaving 17 bases between them. This clone was recorded only once. Its target is unknown. The assay was immunoSEQ multiplex PCR, and TCRdb's table has in-frame clones only and misses some. The sample has about 140,000 clones, less than 95% seen once. This rearrangement joins TRBV6-4 to TRBJ1-5; no clear D gene. This sequence was found in an adult in good health. The material was peripheral blood, obtained on day 0 of AZD1222 vaccination. DNA for the CDR3: TGTGCCAGCAGAGGACTTCCGCCAGGTCGCAATCAGCCCCAGCATTTT. Its translation: CASRGLPPGRNQPQHF.